This is a list of T cell receptor beta chains from one sample in a study of shared clonotypes between healthy human individuals. Method: immunoSEQ multiplex PCR; TCRdb's copy keeps in-frame clones and lacks some. This table holds over 700,000 clones, 55% to 80% found once. Sequencing was performed on memory CD4+ T cells sorted from blood. These receptors were taken from a woman aged 25 to 39 in good health. CDR3s include the opening cysteine and the closing phenylalanine or tryptophan. Fields, in order: clone size, D gene, J gene, V gene, CDR3 DNA, CDR3 protein. D genes are given only for firm matches. Clone size is not always given. Where it is, it says once, few, many or a class for expanded clones.

abundance: NA; d_gene: TRBD1; j_gene: TRBJ2-4; v_gene: TRBV5-6; CDR3nt: TGTGCCAGCAGCGTGACAGGGGCTAAAAACATTCAGTACTTC; CDR3aa: CASSVTGAKNIQYF
abundance: NA; d_gene: NA; j_gene: TRBJ2-3; v_gene: TRBV7-9; CDR3nt: TGTGCCAGCAGTCTAGGCCCGGGTCTCACAGATACGCAGTATTTT; CDR3aa: CASSLGPGLTDTQYF
abundance: NA; d_gene: NA; j_gene: TRBJ2-7; v_gene: TRBV6-6; CDR3nt: TGTGCCAGCAGGCAGGGCAGGGATATCCAGCAGTACTTC; CDR3aa: CASRQGRDIQQYF
abundance: NA; d_gene: NA; j_gene: TRBJ2-5; v_gene: TRBV6-5; CDR3nt: TGTGCCAGCAGTTACTCAGGGAGACAAGAGACCCAGTACTTC; CDR3aa: CASSYSGRQETQYF
abundance: NA; d_gene: NA; j_gene: TRBJ2-5; v_gene: TRBV5-1; CDR3nt: TGCGCCAGCAGCAAGGACTGGGAAGGAACCCAGTACTTC; CDR3aa: CASSKDWEGTQYF
abundance: few; d_gene: NA; j_gene: TRBJ1-1; v_gene: TRBV28; CDR3nt: TGTGCCAGCAGTTTATCGGGCACTGAAGCTTTCTTT; CDR3aa: CASSLSGTEAFF
abundance: NA; d_gene: NA; j_gene: TRBJ1-1; v_gene: TRBV5-1; CDR3nt: TGCGCCAGCAGCTTGGGGCAGGAAGGTGCTGAAGCTTTCTTT; CDR3aa: CASSLGQEGAEAFF
abundance: NA; d_gene: TRBD1; j_gene: TRBJ1-2; v_gene: TRBV19; CDR3nt: TGTGCCAGCCGTCGAGAGACAGGGGGCTGGGGCTACACCTTC; CDR3aa: CASRRETGGWGYTF
abundance: NA; d_gene: NA; j_gene: TRBJ2-1; v_gene: TRBV28; CDR3nt: TGTGCCAGCACCCCGAGAACAGGGACCTACAATGAGCAGTTCTTC; CDR3aa: CASTPRTGTYNEQFF
abundance: NA; d_gene: TRBD2; j_gene: TRBJ2-7; v_gene: TRBV6-5; CDR3nt: TGTGCCAGCAGAACTAGCGGGAGGTACGAGCAGTACTTC; CDR3aa: CASRTSGRYEQYF
abundance: NA; d_gene: NA; j_gene: TRBJ2-7; v_gene: TRBV21-1; CDR3nt: TGTGCCAGCACCCGCTTCGGACCGACCTCCTACGAGCAGTACTTC; CDR3aa: CASTRFGPTSYEQYF
abundance: NA; d_gene: NA; j_gene: TRBJ2-5; v_gene: TRBV19; CDR3nt: TGTGCCAGTAGTCCAGGCCGGGACCCAAGACGGGAGACCCAGTACTTC; CDR3aa: CASSPGRDPRRETQYF